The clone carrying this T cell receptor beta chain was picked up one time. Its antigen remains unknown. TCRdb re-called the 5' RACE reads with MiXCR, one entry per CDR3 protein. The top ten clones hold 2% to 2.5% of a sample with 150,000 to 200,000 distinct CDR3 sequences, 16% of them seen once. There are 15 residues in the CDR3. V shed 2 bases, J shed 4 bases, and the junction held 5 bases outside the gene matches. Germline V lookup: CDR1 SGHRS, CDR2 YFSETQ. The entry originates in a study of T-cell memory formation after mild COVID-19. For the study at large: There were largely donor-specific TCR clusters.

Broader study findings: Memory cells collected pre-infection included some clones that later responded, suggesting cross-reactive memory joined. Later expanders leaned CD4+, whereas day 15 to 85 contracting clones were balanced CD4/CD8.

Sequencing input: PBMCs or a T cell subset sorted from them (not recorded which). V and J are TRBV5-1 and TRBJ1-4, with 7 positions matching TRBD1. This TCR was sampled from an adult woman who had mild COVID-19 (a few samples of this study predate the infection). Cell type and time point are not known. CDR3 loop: CASSLRQGDNEKLFF. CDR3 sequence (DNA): TGCGCCAGCAGCTTAAGACAGGGAGATAATGAAAAACTGTTTTTT.